Listed below are T cell receptor beta chains from one sample, sequenced in a study of blood T cell repertoires in COVID-19. Generated by immunoSEQ multiplex PCR, the TCRdb table keeps only in-frame clones and is missing some. The data contain 300,000 to 400,000 clones, 70% to 90% of them singletons. The sample taken for sequencing was PBMCs or T cells enriched from blood (not recorded which). These receptors were obtained from a woman younger than 30 who had recovered from COVID-19. The CDR3 runs from the conserved cysteine through the conserved F or W. D genes are given only for firm matches. The listing skips clone size in some rows; elsewhere it reads once, few, many or a size class.

TRBV3-1/TRBV3-2	TRBD1	.	TRBJ1-2	CASSQFAGGYGYTF	TGTGCCAGCAGCCAATTTGCAGGGGGCTATGGCTACACCTTC
TRBV7-2	.	.	TRBJ1-1	CASSRLAGVNTEAFF	TGTGCCAGCAGCCGCCTGGCCGGGGTTAACACTGAAGCTTTCTTT
TRBV9	.	.	TRBJ1-4	CASSVHGGTTNEKLFF	TGTGCCAGCAGCGTCCACGGGGGGACAACTAATGAAAAACTGTTTTTT
TRBV19	.	few	TRBJ1-1	CASSITSEAFF	TGTGCCAGTAGTATAACCAGTGAAGCTTTCTTT
TRBV7-2	TRBD1	.	TRBJ1-2	CASSTDRGPYGYTF	TGTGCCAGCAGCACGGACAGGGGGCCCTATGGCTACACCTTC
TRBV28	TRBD1	.	TRBJ1-5	CASSQHRDRVNQPQHF	TGTGCCAGCAGTCAACACCGGGACAGGGTCAATCAGCCCCAGCATTTT
TRBV5-6	TRBD1	.	TRBJ2-7	CASSMGQLTYEQYF	TGTGCCAGCAGCATGGGACAGCTAACCTACGAGCAGTACTTC
TRBV7-6	TRBD2	.	TRBJ2-7	CASSFSLAGDSYEQYF	TGTGCCAGCAGCTTCTCACTAGCGGGGGACTCCTACGAGCAGTACTTC
TRBV5-4	.	.	TRBJ1-4	CASSLRLQGWNGGEKLFF	TGTGCCAGCAGCTTGCGGCTGCAGGGATGGAACGGAGGGGAAAAACTGTTTTTT
TRBV6-5	.	.	TRBJ2-2	CASSYWRNTGELFF	TGTGCCAGCAGTTATTGGAGGAACACCGGGGAGCTGTTTTTT
TRBV7-9	TRBD1	.	TRBJ2-3	CASSSGQGAVDTQYF	TGTGCCAGCAGTTCAGGACAGGGGGCTGTAGATACGCAGTATTTT
TRBV3-1/TRBV3-2	TRBD1	.	TRBJ1-2	CASSPRGDRVIGYTF	TGTGCCAGCAGCCCTCGGGGGGACAGGGTTATCGGCTACACCTTC
TRBV7-9	TRBD2	.	TRBJ2-3	CASSSGTSADTQYF	TGTGCCAGCAGCTCCGGGACTAGCGCAGATACGCAGTATTTT
TRBV3-1/TRBV3-2	TRBD2	once	TRBJ2-7	CASSQDPASGGYEQYF	TGTGCCAGCAGCCAAGATCCGGCTAGCGGGGGCTACGAGCAGTACTTC
TRBV10-3	TRBD1	once	TRBJ2-1	CAISAPIQGALYEQFF	TGTGCCATCAGTGCACCCATACAGGGGGCTCTTTATGAGCAGTTCTTC
TRBV28	.	.	TRBJ2-1	CASSLMESSYNEQFF	TGTGCCAGCAGTTTGATGGAGAGCTCCTACAATGAGCAGTTCTTC
TRBV5-6	TRBD2	.	TRBJ2-5	CASSLTSGGQETQYF	TGTGCCAGCAGCTTAACTAGCGGGGGCCAAGAGACCCAGTACTTC
TRBV2	TRBD1	.	TRBJ1-2	CASRQQGAGYGYTF	TGTGCCAGCAGGCAACAGGGGGCCGGCTATGGCTACACCTTC
TRBV5-1	TRBD1	.	TRBJ1-2	CASSLGTGRVNYGYTF	TGCGCCAGCAGTTTAGGGACAGGGAGAGTTAACTATGGCTACACCTTC
TRBV15	.	.	TRBJ1-2	CATSRIQGGYGYTF	TGTGCCACCAGCAGAATCCAGGGCGGATATGGCTACACCTTC
TRBV5-1	.	.	TRBJ2-1	CASSLEAPSSYNEQFF	TGCGCCAGCAGCTTGGAGGCCCCTAGCTCCTACAATGAGCAGTTCTTC
TRBV30	.	.	TRBJ1-6	CAWTLRGVVGSPLHF	TGTGCCTGGACCCTAAGGGGTGTTGTCGGTTCACCCCTCCACTTT
TRBV30	.	.	TRBJ1-2	CACHREGVGYTF	TGTGCCTGCCACAGGGAGGGGGTTGGCTACACCTTC
TRBV28	TRBD2	.	TRBJ2-1	CASTSGGSNEQFF	TGTGCCAGCACTTCCGGGGGGAGCAATGAGCAGTTCTTC
TRBV7-8	.	.	TRBJ1-2	CASSLDTGGGYTF	TGTGCCAGCAGCTTAGACACAGGAGGGGGCTACACCTTC
TRBV30	TRBD2	.	TRBJ2-5	CAWTSGGGLGETQYF	TGTGCCTGGACTAGCGGGGGGGGATTAGGAGAGACCCAGTACTTC
TRBV30	TRBD1	.	TRBJ1-6	CASPTGTWDNSPLHF	TGTGCCAGCCCGACAGGGACGTGGGATAATTCACCCCTCCACTTT
TRBV2	.	.	TRBJ1-5	CASSIQGSNQPQHF	TGTGCCAGCAGTATACAGGGTAGTAATCAGCCCCAGCATTTT
TRBV19	TRBD1	.	TRBJ1-1	CASKYAGTALNTEAFF	TGTGCCAGTAAGTATGCGGGGACAGCACTGAACACTGAAGCTTTCTTT
TRBV27	.	.	TRBJ2-1	CASSDRSDEQFF	TGTGCCAGCAGTGACAGGTCCGATGAGCAGTTCTTC
TRBV5-1	TRBD1	once	TRBJ2-3	CASSLAGTGTDTQYF	TGCGCCAGCAGCTTGGCCGGGACAGGGACAGATACGCAGTATTTT
TRBV5-1	TRBD1	.	TRBJ2-1	CASSWTGEQFF	TGCGCCAGCAGCTGGACAGGGGAGCAGTTCTTC
TRBV6-5	TRBD1	.	TRBJ2-3	CASRQGDHTDTQYF	TGTGCCAGCAGACAGGGGGATCACACAGATACGCAGTATTTT
TRBV5-6	.	.	TRBJ2-7	CASSLALRGDYEQYF	TGTGCCAGCAGCTTGGCCCTCAGGGGAGATTACGAGCAGTACTTC
TRBV5-6	.	few	TRBJ1-5	CASSLGAGVNQPQHF	TGTGCCAGCAGCTTGGGCGCCGGGGTCAATCAGCCCCAGCATTTT
TRBV11-2	.	.	TRBJ1-5	CASSLDSSSNQPQHF	TGTGCCAGCAGCTTAGACAGTTCTAGCAATCAGCCCCAGCATTTT
TRBV6-1	TRBD1	once	TRBJ1-2	CASSDWTGGGDGYTF	TGTGCCAGCAGTGATTGGACAGGGGGCGGAGATGGCTACACCTTC
TRBV5-6	.	.	TRBJ2-5	CASSLATGLETQYF	TGTGCCAGCAGCTTAGCTACAGGGTTGGAGACCCAGTACTTC
TRBV7-9	.	.	TRBJ2-7	CASSLVGDEQYF	TGTGCCAGCAGCTTAGTTGGAGACGAGCAGTACTTC
TRBV12-3/TRBV12-4	.	.	TRBJ2-3	CASSLPITDTQYF	TGTGCCAGCAGCTTACCAATCACAGATACGCAGTATTTT
TRBV19	TRBD1	.	TRBJ1-1	CASPGTEYTEAFF	TGTGCCTCACCCGGGACAGAATACACTGAAGCTTTCTTT
TRBV21-1	.	.	TRBJ1-4	CASVDRFFNEKLFF	TGTGCCAGCGTGGACAGATTCTTTAATGAAAAACTGTTTTTT
TRBV5-6	.	.	TRBJ1-6	CASSFNGGTLHF	TGTGCCAGCAGCTTCAATGGGGGGACCCTCCACTTT
TRBV5-1	TRBD1	.	TRBJ2-5	CASSSVHSQGESPYQETQYF	TGCGCCAGCAGCTCCGTCCATTCGCAGGGGGAATCCCCATACCAAGAGACCCAGTACTTC
TRBV6-2/TRBV6-3	TRBD1	.	TRBJ2-7	CASSYQGQSYEQYF	TGTGCCAGCAGTTACCAGGGACAGTCCTACGAGCAGTACTTC
TRBV10-3	.	.	TRBJ1-6	CAISGQGGDSPLHF	TGTGCCATCAGTGGACAAGGGGGGGATTCACCCCTCCACTTT
TRBV10-2	.	.	TRBJ1-5	CASSEFRDSNQPQHF	TGCGCCAGCAGTGAGTTCCGGGATAGCAATCAGCCCCAGCATTTT
TRBV5-6	.	once	TRBJ1-1	CASSSWGEVAAFF	TGTGCCAGCAGCAGCTGGGGGGAGGTTGCGGCTTTCTTT
TRBV24-1	.	.	TRBJ1-1	CATRANQRDTEAFF	TGTGCCACCAGGGCCAACCAGCGCGACACTGAAGCTTTCTTT
TRBV6-5	.	.	TRBJ2-7	CASSYGGRSYEQYF	TGTGCCAGCAGTTACGGTGGCAGGTCCTACGAGCAGTACTTC
TRBV7-9	.	.	TRBJ2-7	CASSSGLIHYEQYF	TGTGCCAGCAGCTCCGGACTGATCCACTACGAGCAGTACTTC
TRBV18	TRBD1	.	TRBJ1-2	CASSHRGSDYGYTF	TGTGCCAGCTCACACAGGGGGTCCGACTATGGCTACACCTTC
TRBV4-3	.	.	TRBJ1-2	CASSQDGYGYTF	TGCGCCAGCAGCCAAGACGGCTATGGCTACACCTTC